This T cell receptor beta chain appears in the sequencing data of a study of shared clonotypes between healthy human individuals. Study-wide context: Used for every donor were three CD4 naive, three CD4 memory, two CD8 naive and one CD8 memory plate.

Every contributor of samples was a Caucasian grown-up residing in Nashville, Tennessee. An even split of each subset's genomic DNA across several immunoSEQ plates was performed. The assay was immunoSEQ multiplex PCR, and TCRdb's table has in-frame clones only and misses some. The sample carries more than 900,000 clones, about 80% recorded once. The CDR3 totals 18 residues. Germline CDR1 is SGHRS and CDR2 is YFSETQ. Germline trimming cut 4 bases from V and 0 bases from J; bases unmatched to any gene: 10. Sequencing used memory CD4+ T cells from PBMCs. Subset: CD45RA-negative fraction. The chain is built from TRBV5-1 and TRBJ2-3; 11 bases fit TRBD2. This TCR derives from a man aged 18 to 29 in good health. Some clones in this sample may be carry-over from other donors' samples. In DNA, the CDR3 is TGCGCCAGCAGCCTAGGTGGACTAGCGGGTTATAGCACAGATACGCAGTATTTT. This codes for CASSLGGLAGYSTDTQYF.